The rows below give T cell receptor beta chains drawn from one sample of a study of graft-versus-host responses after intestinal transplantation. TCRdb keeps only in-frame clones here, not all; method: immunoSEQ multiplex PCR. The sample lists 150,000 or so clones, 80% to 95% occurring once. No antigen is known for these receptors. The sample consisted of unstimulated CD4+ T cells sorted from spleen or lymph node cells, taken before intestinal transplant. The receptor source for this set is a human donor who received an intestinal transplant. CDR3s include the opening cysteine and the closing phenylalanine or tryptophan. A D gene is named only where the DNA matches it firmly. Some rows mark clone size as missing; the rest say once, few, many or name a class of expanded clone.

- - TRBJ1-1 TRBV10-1 CASSEAGTTEAFF TGCGCCAGCTCCGAGGCGGGCACCACTGAAGCTTTCTTT
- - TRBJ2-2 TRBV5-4 CASSLFPSKFTGELFF TGTGCCAGCAGCTTGTTTCCTAGTAAATTCACCGGGGAGCTGTTTTTT
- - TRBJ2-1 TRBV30 CAWLTASPFYNEQFF TGTGCCTGGTTAACAGCCTCCCCCTTTTACAATGAGCAGTTCTTC
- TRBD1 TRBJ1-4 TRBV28 CASRVPQGAREKLFF TGTGCCAGCAGGGTACCCCAGGGGGCGCGCGAAAAACTGTTTTTT
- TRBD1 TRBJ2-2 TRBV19 CASSISQGANTGELFF TGTGCCAGTAGTATTTCGCAGGGGGCGAACACCGGGGAGCTGTTTTTT
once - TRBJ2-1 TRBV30 CAWGTRENEQFF TGTGCCTGGGGGACTCGAGAGAATGAGCAGTTCTTC
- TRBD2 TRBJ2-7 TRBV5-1 CASMWSSGNYEQYF TGCGCCAGCATGTGGTCTAGCGGCAATTACGAGCAGTACTTC
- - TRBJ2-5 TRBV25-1 CASSEFIVEETQYF TGTGCCAGCAGTGAATTTATCGTGGAGGAGACCCAGTACTTC
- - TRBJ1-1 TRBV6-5 CASTYSLGTEAFF TGTGCCAGCACTTACTCCCTGGGCACTGAAGCTTTCTTT
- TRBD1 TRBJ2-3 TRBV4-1 CASSQPRQGRTDTQYF TGCGCCAGCAGCCAACCGCGACAGGGTCGCACAGATACGCAGTATTTT
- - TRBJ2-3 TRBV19 CASSAGSTDTQYF TGTGCCAGTAGTGCGGGGAGCACAGATACGCAGTATTTT
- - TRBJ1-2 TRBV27 CASSLGGRPNYGYTF TGTGCCAGCAGTTTAGGGGGGCGACCTAACTATGGCTACACCTTC
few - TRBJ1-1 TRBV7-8 CASSFGILGEAFF TGTGCCAGCAGCTTCGGGATCCTAGGTGAAGCTTTCTTT
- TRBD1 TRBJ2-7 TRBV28 CASSLDRAFSYEQYF TGTGCCAGCAGTCTCGACAGGGCTTTCTCCTACGAGCAGTACTTC
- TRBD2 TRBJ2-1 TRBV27 CASSFAGGVQSYNEQFF TGTGCCAGCAGTTTCGCCGGGGGGGTACAGTCCTACAATGAGCAGTTCTTC
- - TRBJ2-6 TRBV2 CASSPGLPGANVLTF TGTGCCAGCAGTCCCGGACTCCCGGGGGCCAACGTCCTGACTTTC
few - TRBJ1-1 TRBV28 CASSVVNTEAFF TGTGCCAGCAGTGTCGTTAACACTGAAGCTTTCTTT
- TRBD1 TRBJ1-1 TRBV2 CASSGTGVMNTEAFF TGTGCCAGCAGTGGGACAGGGGTGATGAACACTGAAGCTTTCTTT
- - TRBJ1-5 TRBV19 CASSMGNQPQHF TGTGCCAGTAGTATGGGGAATCAGCCCCAGCATTTT
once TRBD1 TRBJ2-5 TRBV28 CASSLLLNKIGQDQETQYF TGTGCCAGCAGTTTATTACTGAACAAAATTGGACAGGACCAAGAGACCCAGTACTTC
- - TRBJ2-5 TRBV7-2 CASSVQETQYF TGTGCCAGCAGCGTTCAAGAGACCCAGTACTTC
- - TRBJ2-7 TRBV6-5 CASSWDPYKESYEQYF TGTGCCAGCAGTTGGGACCCTTACAAAGAATCCTACGAGCAGTACTTC
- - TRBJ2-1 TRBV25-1 CASSGAIDEQFF TGTGCCAGCAGTGGGGCTATCGATGAGCAGTTCTTC
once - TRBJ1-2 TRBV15 CATSRVGDYGYTF TGTGCCACCAGCAGAGTAGGGGACTATGGCTACACCTTC
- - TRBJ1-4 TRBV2 CASVSLFPPTTNEKLFF TGTGCCAGCGTGTCGCTCTTCCCACCGACAACTAATGAAAAACTGTTTTTT
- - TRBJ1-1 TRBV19 CASRRLTEAFF TGTGCCAGTAGGAGGCTCACTGAAGCTTTCTTT
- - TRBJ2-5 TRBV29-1 CSVATGGGQETQYF TGCAGCGTTGCGACAGGAGGAGGACAAGAGACCCAGTACTTC
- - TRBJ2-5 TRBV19 CASSIDRGQETQYF TGTGCCAGTAGTATAGATAGGGGACAAGAGACCCAGTACTTC